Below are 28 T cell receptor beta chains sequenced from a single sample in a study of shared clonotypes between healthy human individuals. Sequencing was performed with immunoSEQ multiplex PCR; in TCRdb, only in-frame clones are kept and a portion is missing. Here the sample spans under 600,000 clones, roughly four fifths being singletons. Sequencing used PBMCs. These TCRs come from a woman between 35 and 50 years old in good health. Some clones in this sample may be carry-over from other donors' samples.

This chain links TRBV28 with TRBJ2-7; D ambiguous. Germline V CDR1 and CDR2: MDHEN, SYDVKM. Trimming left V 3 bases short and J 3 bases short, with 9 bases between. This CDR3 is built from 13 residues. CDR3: CASSLVRLYEQYF. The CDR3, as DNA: TGTGCCAGCAGTTTGGTTAGACTCTACGAGCAGTACTTC.

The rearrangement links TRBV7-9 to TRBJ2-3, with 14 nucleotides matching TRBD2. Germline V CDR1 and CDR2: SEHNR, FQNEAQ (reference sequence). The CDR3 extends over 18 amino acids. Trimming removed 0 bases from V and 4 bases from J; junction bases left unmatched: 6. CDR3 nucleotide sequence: TGTGCCAGCAGCTTAGCCCGACTAGCGGGAGGGCCTGCAGATACGCAGTATTTT. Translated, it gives CASSLARLAGGPADTQYF.

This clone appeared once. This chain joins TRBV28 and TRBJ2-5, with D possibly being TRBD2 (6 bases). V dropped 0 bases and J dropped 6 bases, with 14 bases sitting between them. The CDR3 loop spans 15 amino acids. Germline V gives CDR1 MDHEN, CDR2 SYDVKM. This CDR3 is CASSLWGGEGKTQYF. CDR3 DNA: TGTGCCAGCAGTTTATGGGGGGGAGAGGGGAAGACCCAGTACTTC. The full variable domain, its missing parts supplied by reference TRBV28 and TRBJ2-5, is DVKVTQSSRYLVKRTGEKVFLECVQDMDHENMFWYRQDPGLGLRLIYFSYDVKMKEKGDIPEGYSVSREKKERFSLILESASTNQTSMYLCASSLWGGEGKTQYFGPGTRLLVL.

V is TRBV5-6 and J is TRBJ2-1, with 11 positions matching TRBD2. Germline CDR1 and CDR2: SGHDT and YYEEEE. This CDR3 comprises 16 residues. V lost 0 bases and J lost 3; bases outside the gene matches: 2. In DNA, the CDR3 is TGTGCCAGCAGCTTGGATGGGACTAGCGGCTACAATGAGCAGTTCTTC. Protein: CASSLDGTSGYNEQFF.

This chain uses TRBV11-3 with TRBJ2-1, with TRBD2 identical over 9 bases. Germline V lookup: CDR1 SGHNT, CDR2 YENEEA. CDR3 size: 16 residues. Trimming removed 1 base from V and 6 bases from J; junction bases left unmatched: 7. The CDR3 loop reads CASSLVSGSLVNEQFF. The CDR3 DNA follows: TGTGCCAGCAGCTTAGTTAGCGGGAGCCTGGTCAATGAGCAGTTCTTC.

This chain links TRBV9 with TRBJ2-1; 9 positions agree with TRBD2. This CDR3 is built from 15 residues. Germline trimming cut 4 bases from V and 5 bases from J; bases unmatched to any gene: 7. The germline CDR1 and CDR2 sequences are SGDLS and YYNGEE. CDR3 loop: CASSLSGLAHNEQFF. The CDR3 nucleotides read TGTGCCAGCAGCCTCAGTGGACTAGCGCACAATGAGCAGTTCTTC.

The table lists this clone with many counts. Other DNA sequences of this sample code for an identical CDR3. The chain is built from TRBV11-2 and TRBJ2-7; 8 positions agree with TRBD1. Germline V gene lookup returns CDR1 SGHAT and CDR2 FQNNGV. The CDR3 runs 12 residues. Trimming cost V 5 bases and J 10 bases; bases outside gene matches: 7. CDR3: CASSVGQGYQYF. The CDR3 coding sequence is TGTGCCAGCAGCGTCGGACAGGGATATCAGTACTTC.

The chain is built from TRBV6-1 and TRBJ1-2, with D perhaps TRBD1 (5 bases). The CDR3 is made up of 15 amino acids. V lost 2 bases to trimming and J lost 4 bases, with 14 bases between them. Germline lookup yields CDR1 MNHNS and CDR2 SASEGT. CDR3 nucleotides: TGTGCCAGCAGTGAATGGCTTCAGGGAGCCTATGGCTACACCTTC. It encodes CASSEWLQGAYGYTF.

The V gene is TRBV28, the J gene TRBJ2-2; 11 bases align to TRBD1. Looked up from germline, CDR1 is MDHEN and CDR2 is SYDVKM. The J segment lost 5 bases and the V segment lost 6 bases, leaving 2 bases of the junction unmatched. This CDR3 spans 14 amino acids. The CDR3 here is CASSGTGGTGELFF. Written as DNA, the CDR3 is TGTGCCAGCAGCGGGACAGGGGGGACCGGGGAGCTGTTTTTT.

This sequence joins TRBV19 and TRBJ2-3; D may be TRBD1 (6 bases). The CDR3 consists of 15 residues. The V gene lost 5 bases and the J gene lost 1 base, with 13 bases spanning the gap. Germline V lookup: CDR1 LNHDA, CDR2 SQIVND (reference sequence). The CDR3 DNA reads TGTGCCAGTAGTCCCTGGCACAGGGGCACAGATACGCAGTATTTT. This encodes CASSPWHRGTDTQYF.

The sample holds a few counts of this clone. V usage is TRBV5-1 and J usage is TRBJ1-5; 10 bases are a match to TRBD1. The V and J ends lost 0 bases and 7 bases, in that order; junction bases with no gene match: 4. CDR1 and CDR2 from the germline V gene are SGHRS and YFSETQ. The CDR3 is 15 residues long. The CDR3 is CASSLGTGGWQPQHF. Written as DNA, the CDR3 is TGCGCCAGCAGCTTGGGGACAGGGGGTTGGCAGCCCCAGCATTTT.

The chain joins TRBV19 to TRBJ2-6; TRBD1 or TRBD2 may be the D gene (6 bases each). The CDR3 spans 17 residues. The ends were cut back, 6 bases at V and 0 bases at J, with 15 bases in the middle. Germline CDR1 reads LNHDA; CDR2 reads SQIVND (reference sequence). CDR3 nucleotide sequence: TGTGCCAGTAGGGCCGGGGGACACCTCTCTGGGGCCAACGTCCTGACTTTC. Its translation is CASRAGGHLSGANVLTF. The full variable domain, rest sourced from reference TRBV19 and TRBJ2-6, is DGGITQSPKYLFRKEGQNVTLSCEQNLNHDAMYWYRQDPGQGLRLIYYSQIVNDFQKGDIAEGYSVSREKKESFPLTVTSAQKNPTAFYLCASRAGGHLSGANVLTFGAGSRLTVL.

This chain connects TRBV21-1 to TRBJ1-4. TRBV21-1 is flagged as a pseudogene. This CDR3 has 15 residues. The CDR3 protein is CASSPDGATNEKLFF. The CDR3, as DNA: TGTGCCAGCAGCCCGGACGGCGCAACTAATGAAAAACTGTTTTTT.

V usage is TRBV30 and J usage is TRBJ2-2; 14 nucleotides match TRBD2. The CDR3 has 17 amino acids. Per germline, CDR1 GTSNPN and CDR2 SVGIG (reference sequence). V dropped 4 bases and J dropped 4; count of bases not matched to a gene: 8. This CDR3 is CAWIQGLAGVRTGELFF. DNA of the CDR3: TGTGCCTGGATCCAGGGACTAGCGGGAGTTCGCACCGGGGAGCTGTTTTTT.

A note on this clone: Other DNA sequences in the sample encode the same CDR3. The CDR3 sequence is CASSLDTKNTEAFF. CDR3 nucleotide sequence: TGCGCCAGCAGCTTGGACACTAAGAACACTGAAGCTTTCTTT. This chain uses TRBV5-1 with TRBJ1-1, with D uncertain. V lost 0 bases, J lost 1 base, and 7 bases lay in between. From germline, CDR1 is SGHRS and CDR2 YFSETQ. The CDR3 is 14 residues long.

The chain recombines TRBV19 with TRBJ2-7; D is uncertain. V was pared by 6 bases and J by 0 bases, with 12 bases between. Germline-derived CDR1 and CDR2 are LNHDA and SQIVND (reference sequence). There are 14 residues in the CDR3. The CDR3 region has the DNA TGTGCCAGTAGGGACGGACGGAGCTCCTACGAGCAGTACTTC. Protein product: CASRDGRSSYEQYF.

CDR3 sequence (DNA): TGTGCCAGCAGCTTAGACTCCGGGACTCAGTACTTC. It specifies CASSLDSGTQYF. This sequence joins TRBV7-9 and TRBJ2-7; maybe TRBD2 (6 bases). The CDR3 is 12 residues long. V shed 1 base and J shed 10 bases, with 11 bases lying between them. Germline CDR1 reads SEHNR; CDR2 reads FQNEAQ (reference sequence).

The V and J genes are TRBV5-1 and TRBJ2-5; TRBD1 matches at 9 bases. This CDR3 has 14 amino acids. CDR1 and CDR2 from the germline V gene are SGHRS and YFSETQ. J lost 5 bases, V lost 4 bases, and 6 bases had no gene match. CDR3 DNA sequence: TGCGCCAGCAGCAGGACAGGGGTTGTTGAGACCCAGTACTTC. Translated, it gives CASSRTGVVETQYF.

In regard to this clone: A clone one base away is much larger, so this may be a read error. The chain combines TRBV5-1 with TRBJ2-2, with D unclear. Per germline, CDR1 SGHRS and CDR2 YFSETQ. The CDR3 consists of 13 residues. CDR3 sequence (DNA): TGCGCCATCAGCTTGGGTTTCACCGGGGAGCTGTTTTTT. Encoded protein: CAISLGFTGELFF.

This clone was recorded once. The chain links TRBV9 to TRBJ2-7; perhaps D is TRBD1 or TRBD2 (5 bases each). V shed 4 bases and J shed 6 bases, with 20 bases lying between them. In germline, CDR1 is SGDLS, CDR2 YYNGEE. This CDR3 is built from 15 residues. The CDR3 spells CASSPTRELGPEQYF. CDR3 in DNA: TGTGCCAGCAGCCCCACCAGGGAGCTCGGCCCCGAGCAGTACTTC.

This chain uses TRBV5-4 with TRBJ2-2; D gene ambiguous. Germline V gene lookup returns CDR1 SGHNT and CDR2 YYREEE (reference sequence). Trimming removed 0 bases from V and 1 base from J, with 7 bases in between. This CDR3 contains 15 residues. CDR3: CASSLDSKNTGELFF. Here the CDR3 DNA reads TGTGCCAGCAGCTTGGACAGTAAGAACACCGGGGAGCTGTTTTTT. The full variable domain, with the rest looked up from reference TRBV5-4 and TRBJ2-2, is ETGVTQSPTHLIKTRGQQVTLRCSSQSGHNTVSWYQQALGQGPQFIFQYYREEENGRGNFPPRFSGLQFPNYSSELNVNALELDDSALYLCASSLDSKNTGELFFGEGSRLTVL.

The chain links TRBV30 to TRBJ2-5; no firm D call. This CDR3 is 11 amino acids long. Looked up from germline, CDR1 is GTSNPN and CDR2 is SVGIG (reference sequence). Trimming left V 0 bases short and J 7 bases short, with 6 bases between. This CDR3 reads CAWSVMGTQYF. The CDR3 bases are TGTGCCTGGAGTGTAATGGGGACCCAGTACTTC.

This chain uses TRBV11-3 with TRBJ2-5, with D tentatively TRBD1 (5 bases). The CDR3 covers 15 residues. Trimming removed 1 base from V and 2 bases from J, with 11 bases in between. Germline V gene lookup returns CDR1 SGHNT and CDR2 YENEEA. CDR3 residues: CASSLGSTEQETQYF. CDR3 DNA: TGTGCCAGCAGCTTAGGGTCGACAGAACAAGAGACCCAGTACTTC.

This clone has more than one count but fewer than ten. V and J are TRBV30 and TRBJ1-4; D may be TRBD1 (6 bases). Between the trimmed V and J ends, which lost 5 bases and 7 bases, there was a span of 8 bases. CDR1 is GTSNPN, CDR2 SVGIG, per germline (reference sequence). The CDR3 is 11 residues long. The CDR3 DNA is TGTGCCTGGGGGGACATTGAAAAACTGTTTTTT. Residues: CAWGDIEKLFF.

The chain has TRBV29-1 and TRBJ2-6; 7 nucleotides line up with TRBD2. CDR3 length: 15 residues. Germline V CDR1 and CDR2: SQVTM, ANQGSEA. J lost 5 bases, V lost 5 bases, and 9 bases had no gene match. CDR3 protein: CSVTKGLGRANVLTF. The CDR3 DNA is TGCAGCGTTACGAAAGGACTAGGTCGGGCCAACGTCCTGACTTTC.

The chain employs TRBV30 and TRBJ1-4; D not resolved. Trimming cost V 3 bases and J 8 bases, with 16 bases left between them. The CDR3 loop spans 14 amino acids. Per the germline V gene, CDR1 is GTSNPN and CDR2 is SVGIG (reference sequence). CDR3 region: CAWRPWGSREKLFF. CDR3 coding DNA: TGTGCCTGGAGGCCATGGGGAAGTCGAGAAAAACTGTTTTTT.

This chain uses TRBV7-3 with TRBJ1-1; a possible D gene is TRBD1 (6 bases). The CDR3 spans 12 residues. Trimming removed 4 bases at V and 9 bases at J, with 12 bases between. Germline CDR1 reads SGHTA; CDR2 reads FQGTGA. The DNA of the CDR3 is TGTGCCAGCAGCTCGACCGGGGGGCAAGCTTTCTTT. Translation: CASSSTGGQAFF.

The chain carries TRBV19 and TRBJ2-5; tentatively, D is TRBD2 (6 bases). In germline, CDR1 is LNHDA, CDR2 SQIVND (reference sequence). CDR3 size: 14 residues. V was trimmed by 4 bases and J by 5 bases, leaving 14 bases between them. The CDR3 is CASSKTRLRETQYF. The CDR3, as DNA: TGTGCCAGTAGTAAGACTAGGCTCCGGGAGACCCAGTACTTC.